A selection of T cell receptor beta chains follows, all from one sample in a study of siplizumab effects on memory and regulatory T cells. TCRdb's copy holds only in-frame clones and misses some; the assay was immunoSEQ multiplex PCR. The table lists about 80,000 clones, approximately 95% of them singletons. Source material: CD8+ T cells sorted from blood. These receptors all come from a human donor in good health. Each CDR3 is given without its conserved first and last residue.

J gene,V gene,CDR3 protein
TRBJ2-7,TRBV5-4,ASSSRGGVGEQY
TRBJ1-1,TRBV2,ASLTSGNGGVEAF
TRBJ2-1,TRBV4-1,ASSQVSGEQF
TRBJ2-5,TRBV5-1,ASSLEASGRMETQY
TRBJ2-1,TRBV14,ASSPLMSSYNEQF
TRBJ2-7,TRBV27,ASSLGTGPYEQY
TRBJ2-7,TRBV6-6,ASSLTFYEQY
TRBJ2-3,TRBV11-2,ASTNSLAGDTDTQY
TRBJ1-1,TRBV27,ASSLQGGGTEAF
TRBJ2-7,TRBV6-5,ASSYGTNYEQY
TRBJ2-3,TRBV5-1,ASNPGEYDTQY